Listed below are T cell receptor beta chains from one sample, sequenced in a study of beta chain features in type 1 diabetes. Sequencing was performed with immunoSEQ multiplex PCR; in TCRdb, only in-frame clones are kept and a portion is missing. This sample has 150,000 to 180,000 clones; 7.5% to 10% occur once, and the top ten carry 0.65%. The sample comprised central memory CD4+ T cells from blood. These receptors were obtained from a man aged 18 to 30 in good health. Each CDR3 is given with its conserved first and last residue. A D gene is named only where the DNA matches it firmly. Clone size is not always given. Where it is, it says once, few, many or a class for expanded clones.

d_call j_call clone_size v_call cdr3_aa cdr3_nt
TRBD1 TRBJ1-2 many TRBV29-1 CSVDALLLDRGEGYGYTF TGCAGCGTTGATGCCCTCCTCCTAGACAGGGGTGAGGGATATGGCTACACCTTC
TRBD2 TRBJ2-7 - TRBV28 CASSLGIGLAGQYEQYF TGTGCCAGCAGTTTAGGGATCGGACTAGCGGGGCAATACGAGCAGTACTTC
TRBD1 TRBJ2-1 - TRBV19 CASSARQGTNEQFF TGTGCCAGTAGTGCTCGACAGGGGACGAATGAGCAGTTCTTC
- TRBJ2-2 few TRBV6-5 CASSYRGWAGELFF TGTGCCAGCAGTTACCGGGGTTGGGCCGGGGAGCTGTTTTTT
- TRBJ1-1 - TRBV7-2 CASSVARQSEAFF TGTGCCAGCAGCGTAGCCCGTCAGTCTGAAGCTTTCTTT
TRBD2 TRBJ2-4 many TRBV28 CASSTLAGGADIQYF TGTGCCAGCAGCACACTAGCGGGAGGAGCGGACATTCAGTACTTC
- TRBJ2-2 many TRBV23-1 CASSLQMNTGELFF TGCGCCAGCAGTCTACAGATGAACACCGGGGAGCTGTTTTTT
TRBD2 TRBJ2-1 few TRBV28 CASSFASGGYNEQFF TGTGCCAGCAGTTTTGCTAGCGGGGGTTACAATGAGCAGTTCTTC
TRBD1 TRBJ1-2 many TRBV30 CAWSSTQGARGYTF TGTGCCTGGAGTTCCACACAGGGGGCGCGGGGCTACACCTTC
- TRBJ2-7 - TRBV19 CASTAVGSYEQYF TGTGCCAGTACGGCGGTCGGATCCTACGAGCAGTACTTC
- TRBJ1-1 - TRBV7-9 CASSLWGANTEAFF TGTGCCAGCAGCTTATGGGGCGCGAACACTGAAGCTTTCTTT
TRBD2 TRBJ2-3 - TRBV30 CAWSPGLAGTDTQYF TGTGCCTGGAGCCCGGGACTAGCAGGCACAGATACGCAGTATTTT
TRBD2 TRBJ2-5 few TRBV28 CASSFGGAEETQYF TGTGCCAGCAGTTTCGGGGGGGCCGAAGAGACCCAGTACTTC
TRBD2 TRBJ2-2 few TRBV5-1 CASSLSGGGSTGELFF TGCGCCAGCAGCTTGTCGGGCGGGGGGTCCACCGGGGAGCTGTTTTTT